The rows below give T cell receptor beta chains drawn from one sample of a study of blood T cells in healthy people across ages. One entry per CDR3 protein, called by TCRdb with MiXCR from the 5' RACE reads. The sample contains 800,000 or so distinct CDR3 sequences, around 25% of which appear only once. Separately, the same data were catalogued under a study of T cells of mothers and their children.

Sequenced input: blood. The receptors shown here come from a boy younger than 18 in good health. CDR3s include the opening cysteine and the closing phenylalanine or tryptophan. Each record gives: V gene, clone size, D gene, J gene, CDR3 DNA, CDR3 protein. The D gene is left open where the match is weak. Clone size is shown for a subset of rows, as once, few, many or a class of expanded clone.

v_call: TRBV27
clone_size: NA
d_call: NA
j_call: TRBJ1-5
cdr3_nt: TGTGCCAGCAGTCCGTCGGGAAGCAATCAGCCCCAGCATTTT
cdr3_aa: CASSPSGSNQPQHF

v_call: TRBV3-1
clone_size: few
d_call: NA
j_call: TRBJ2-7
cdr3_nt: TGTGCCAGCAGCCAACGGTTGGCAGACTACGAGCAGTACTTC
cdr3_aa: CASSQRLADYEQYF

v_call: TRBV7-3
clone_size: NA
d_call: NA
j_call: TRBJ2-2
cdr3_nt: TGTGCCAGCAGCCTCCGAGGATGGGTTGGGGACGCCGGGGAGCTGTTTTTT
cdr3_aa: CASSLRGWVGDAGELFF

v_call: TRBV7-2
clone_size: NA
d_call: NA
j_call: TRBJ2-5
cdr3_nt: TGTGCCAGCAGCCTTACACAGTTGCAAGAGACCCAGTACTTC
cdr3_aa: CASSLTQLQETQYF

v_call: TRBV6-1
clone_size: few
d_call: NA
j_call: TRBJ1-5
cdr3_nt: TGTGCCAGCTCCTCCGGGACGAGGGGAATGAACCAGCCCCAGCATTTT
cdr3_aa: CASSSGTRGMNQPQHF

v_call: TRBV7-9
clone_size: few
d_call: NA
j_call: TRBJ2-5
cdr3_nt: TGTGCGTCGAGGCACCTCCAAGAGACCCAGTACTTC
cdr3_aa: CASRHLQETQYF

v_call: TRBV12-3/TRBV12-4
clone_size: few
d_call: NA
j_call: TRBJ2-7
cdr3_nt: TGTGCCAGCAGTGGATCTGCCGGGCCTAGGGGCAGGAACGAGCAGTACTTC
cdr3_aa: CASSGSAGPRGRNEQYF

v_call: TRBV20-1
clone_size: NA
d_call: NA
j_call: TRBJ2-7
cdr3_nt: TGCAGTGCTGGATGGAGGTCCTACGAGCAGTACTTC
cdr3_aa: CSAGWRSYEQYF

v_call: TRBV7-6
clone_size: NA
d_call: NA
j_call: TRBJ1-6
cdr3_nt: TGTGCCAGCAGCTTAGAACAAGGGTATAGCTCCTATAATTCACCCCTCCACTTT
cdr3_aa: CASSLEQGYSSYNSPLHF

v_call: TRBV7-2
clone_size: NA
d_call: TRBD2
j_call: TRBJ2-5
cdr3_nt: TGTGCCAGCTCTAGCGGGGGCCACCAAGAGACCCAGTACTTC
cdr3_aa: CASSSGGHQETQYF

v_call: TRBV28
clone_size: few
d_call: NA
j_call: TRBJ2-1
cdr3_nt: TGTGCCAGCAGGACCACCCCCCTATACAATGAGCAGTTCTTC
cdr3_aa: CASRTTPLYNEQFF

v_call: TRBV20-1
clone_size: few
d_call: NA
j_call: TRBJ1-2
cdr3_nt: TGCAGTGCTCCCCCCGGGGGAATAGTACTTCTGGGAGCAGGCTACACCTTC
cdr3_aa: CSAPPGGIVLLGAGYTF

v_call: TRBV15
clone_size: few
d_call: NA
j_call: TRBJ2-3
cdr3_nt: TGTGCCACCAGCAAAGAAGCGGGCCGGGGCACAGATACGCAGTATTTT
cdr3_aa: CATSKEAGRGTDTQYF

v_call: TRBV20-1
clone_size: few
d_call: NA
j_call: TRBJ1-4
cdr3_nt: TGCAGTGTCACCAGGGCGGCAACTAATGAAAAACTGTTTTTT
cdr3_aa: CSVTRAATNEKLFF

v_call: TRBV6-1
clone_size: NA
d_call: NA
j_call: TRBJ2-5
cdr3_nt: TGTGCCAGCGACCCATCAGGGGCCTTGTACCAAGAGACCCAGTACTTC
cdr3_aa: CASDPSGALYQETQYF

v_call: TRBV24-1
clone_size: few
d_call: NA
j_call: TRBJ2-1
cdr3_nt: TGTGCCACCAGTGATGTTTCACGGACAGAGCAGTTCTTC
cdr3_aa: CATSDVSRTEQFF

v_call: TRBV10-3
clone_size: few
d_call: NA
j_call: TRBJ2-5
cdr3_nt: TGTGCCATCAGTGAGCCCATACAAGAGACCCAGTACTTC
cdr3_aa: CAISEPIQETQYF

v_call: TRBV12-3/TRBV12-4
clone_size: NA
d_call: TRBD2
j_call: TRBJ2-1
cdr3_nt: TGTGCCAGCAGGCTTATAGCGGGGTCCTACAATGAGCAGTTCTTC
cdr3_aa: CASRLIAGSYNEQFF

v_call: TRBV29-1
clone_size: NA
d_call: NA
j_call: TRBJ2-7
cdr3_nt: TGCAGCGTGAGGAGGGCTTCCACCTACGAGCAGTACTTC
cdr3_aa: CSVRRASTYEQYF

v_call: TRBV20-1
clone_size: NA
d_call: NA
j_call: TRBJ2-4
cdr3_nt: TGCAGTGCTGGACAGGTAGCGGGAAACAAAAACATTCAGTACTTC
cdr3_aa: CSAGQVAGNKNIQYF

v_call: TRBV6-2/TRBV6-3
clone_size: NA
d_call: NA
j_call: TRBJ2-7
cdr3_nt: TGTGCCAGTCAGAGCTCCTACGAGCAGTACTTC
cdr3_aa: CASQSSYEQYF

v_call: TRBV7-2
clone_size: few
d_call: NA
j_call: TRBJ2-3
cdr3_nt: TGTGCCAGCAGCTTTCGCCCGCGGTTGGATACGCAGTATTTT
cdr3_aa: CASSFRPRLDTQYF

v_call: TRBV29-1
clone_size: NA
d_call: NA
j_call: TRBJ1-2
cdr3_nt: TGCAGCGCTGACGATCTGTCAAATGGCTACACCTTC
cdr3_aa: CSADDLSNGYTF

v_call: TRBV15
clone_size: few
d_call: TRBD2
j_call: TRBJ2-1
cdr3_nt: TGTGCCACCAGCGGGGCCCTAGCGGGGTGGTACAATGAGCAGTTCTTC
cdr3_aa: CATSGALAGWYNEQFF

v_call: TRBV7-2
clone_size: NA
d_call: NA
j_call: TRBJ2-4
cdr3_nt: TGTGCCAGCAGCTTCCAATCCCAGGGGAAGGGTCGGGTCATTCAGTACTTC
cdr3_aa: CASSFQSQGKGRVIQYF

v_call: TRBV5-1
clone_size: few
d_call: TRBD1
j_call: TRBJ1-2
cdr3_nt: TGCGCCAGCAGCACCGAAAACAGGGGGCTGGACTATGGCTACACCTTC
cdr3_aa: CASSTENRGLDYGYTF

v_call: TRBV12-3/TRBV12-4
clone_size: NA
d_call: TRBD2
j_call: TRBJ2-3
cdr3_nt: TGTGCCAGCAGTTTAGCCCCCACAGCGGGGGTTGTAGATACGCAGTATTTT
cdr3_aa: CASSLAPTAGVVDTQYF

v_call: TRBV9
clone_size: NA
d_call: NA
j_call: TRBJ1-6
cdr3_nt: TGTGCCAGCAGCGTAGCTGGGAATAATTCACCCCTCCACTTT
cdr3_aa: CASSVAGNNSPLHF

v_call: TRBV11-2
clone_size: few
d_call: NA
j_call: TRBJ1-4
cdr3_nt: TGTGCCAGCAGGACTATTAGGGGGGGCAGGAATGAAAAACTGTTTTTT
cdr3_aa: CASRTIRGGRNEKLFF

v_call: TRBV29-1
clone_size: once
d_call: TRBD1
j_call: TRBJ1-1
cdr3_nt: TGCAGCGTACGACAGGGGGCCACTGAAGCTTTCTTT
cdr3_aa: CSVRQGATEAFF

v_call: TRBV4-1
clone_size: NA
d_call: NA
j_call: TRBJ2-5
cdr3_nt: TGCGCCAGCAGCCACGGGGGGCCCGAAAGAGGAATAGAGACCCAGTACTTC
cdr3_aa: CASSHGGPERGIETQYF

v_call: TRBV5-1
clone_size: NA
d_call: NA
j_call: TRBJ1-2
cdr3_nt: TGCGCCAGCAGCCCCTGGGCGGGTAACGGCTACACCTTC
cdr3_aa: CASSPWAGNGYTF

v_call: TRBV12-3/TRBV12-4
clone_size: few
d_call: TRBD1
j_call: TRBJ2-5
cdr3_nt: TGTGCCAGCAGTCCATTCACAGGGGCAGAGACCCAGTACTTC
cdr3_aa: CASSPFTGAETQYF

v_call: TRBV7-2
clone_size: NA
d_call: TRBD2
j_call: TRBJ2-7
cdr3_nt: TGTGCCAGCAGATTGAGCGGGAGGTTCTACGAGCAGTACTTC
cdr3_aa: CASRLSGRFYEQYF

v_call: TRBV28
clone_size: few
d_call: NA
j_call: TRBJ2-2
cdr3_nt: TGTGCCAGCAGCCAGGGGACTTCTACCGGGGAGCTGTTTTTT
cdr3_aa: CASSQGTSTGELFF

v_call: TRBV29-1
clone_size: NA
d_call: TRBD1
j_call: TRBJ2-7
cdr3_nt: TGCAGCGTGAACAGACAGGGCGGCTACGGGCAGTACTTC
cdr3_aa: CSVNRQGGYGQYF

v_call: TRBV2
clone_size: NA
d_call: TRBD1
j_call: TRBJ1-1
cdr3_nt: TGTGCCAGCATAGAGGGGGCGAACACTGAAGCTTTCTTT
cdr3_aa: CASIEGANTEAFF

v_call: TRBV25-1
clone_size: NA
d_call: NA
j_call: TRBJ1-2
cdr3_nt: TGTGCCACCTGTTGCGATAACTATGGCTACACCTTC
cdr3_aa: CATCCDNYGYTF

v_call: TRBV20-1
clone_size: NA
d_call: NA
j_call: TRBJ2-5
cdr3_nt: TGCAGTGCACCCCCCGTGGAGACCCAGTACTTC
cdr3_aa: CSAPPVETQYF

v_call: TRBV5-5
clone_size: few
d_call: NA
j_call: TRBJ2-3
cdr3_nt: TGTGCCAGCAGCTCGGGCCTTAGACCAGATACGCAGTATTTT
cdr3_aa: CASSSGLRPDTQYF

v_call: TRBV11-2
clone_size: NA
d_call: NA
j_call: TRBJ2-4
cdr3_nt: TGTGCCAGCAGCTTAGATCATCTACCCCCTTCAAACATTCAGTACTTC
cdr3_aa: CASSLDHLPPSNIQYF

v_call: TRBV28
clone_size: few
d_call: TRBD2
j_call: TRBJ2-1
cdr3_nt: TGTGCCAGTAGCGGGGGGGCCATCTCTAGCTCCTACAATGAGCAGTTCTTC
cdr3_aa: CASSGGAISSSYNEQFF

v_call: TRBV27
clone_size: NA
d_call: NA
j_call: TRBJ2-4
cdr3_nt: TGTGCCAGCCGTGGACGGGAAAACATTCAGTACTTC
cdr3_aa: CASRGRENIQYF

v_call: TRBV27
clone_size: NA
d_call: TRBD2
j_call: TRBJ2-7
cdr3_nt: TGTGCCAGCAGTTCAACTAGCGTTGGCTACGAGCAGTACTTC
cdr3_aa: CASSSTSVGYEQYF